Listed below are T cell receptor beta chains from one sample, sequenced in a study of T-cell memory formation after mild COVID-19. TCRdb called the 5' RACE reads again in MiXCR, with one record for every CDR3 protein. The sample lists fewer than 500,000 distinct CDR3 sequences; approximately 25% were seen once. Material: PBMCs or a T cell subset sorted from them (not recorded which). These receptors were obtained from an adult woman who had mild COVID-19 (a few samples of this study predate the infection). Cell type and time point are not known. The CDR3 runs from the conserved cysteine through the conserved F or W. A D gene is named only where the DNA matches it firmly. Clone sizes are given selectively: once, few, many, or a class where the clone is expanded.

j_call d_call v_call clone_size cdr3_aa cdr3_nt
TRBJ2-1 . TRBV7-9 few CASTSTEGLNEQFF TGTGCCAGCACCTCAACTGAAGGTCTCAATGAGCAGTTCTTC
TRBJ2-1 . TRBV7-6 . CASSLGTPVGNEQFF TGTGCCAGCAGCTTAGGGACGCCGGTGGGCAATGAGCAGTTCTTC
TRBJ1-2 . TRBV15 . CATSRYGKMAQRRYGYTF TGTGCCACCAGCAGATATGGAAAAATGGCACAACGGCGTTATGGCTACACCTTC
TRBJ1-3 TRBD1 TRBV12-3/TRBV12-4 . CASSSGQGLDSGNTIYF TGTGCCAGCAGTTCCGGACAGGGCCTCGACTCTGGAAACACCATATATTTT
TRBJ2-1 . TRBV20-1 few CSASSGSYNEQFF TGCAGTGCTAGTAGCGGCTCCTACAATGAGCAGTTCTTC
TRBJ2-3 . TRBV6-6 few CASSYGEGGTDTQYF TGTGCCAGCAGTTACGGGGAGGGGGGCACAGATACGCAGTATTTT
TRBJ2-3 TRBD2 TRBV12-3/TRBV12-4 . CASSPPRQLAGVSDTQYF TGTGCCAGCAGTCCACCCCGGCAGCTAGCGGGAGTGTCAGATACGCAGTATTTT
TRBJ1-3 TRBD1 TRBV7-9 . CASSFIQGGATWRNTIYF TGTGCCAGCAGCTTCATACAGGGGGGAGCGACGTGGAGGAACACCATATATTTT
TRBJ1-4 . TRBV20-1 . CSASSAGEDEKLFF TGCAGTGCTAGCTCGGCAGGGGAGGATGAAAAACTGTTTTTT
TRBJ2-2 TRBD2 TRBV11-2 few CSSGSTNGELFF TGTAGTAGCGGGAGTACGAACGGGGAGCTGTTTTTT
TRBJ2-3 . TRBV7-3 few CASSPRVAGTDTQYF TGTGCCAGCAGCCCTCGGGTGGCAGGCACAGATACGCAGTATTTT
TRBJ2-1 TRBD1 TRBV12-3/TRBV12-4 few CASSGQGRTYNEQFF TGTGCCAGCAGCGGACAGGGGAGGACCTACAATGAGCAGTTCTTC
TRBJ2-3 . TRBV5-1 few CASSDESVTITDTQYF TGCGCCAGCAGCGACGAGAGCGTGACGATCACAGATACGCAGTATTTT
TRBJ2-7 . TRBV14 few CASSQLEGNWHRNEQYF TGTGCCAGCAGCCAATTAGAGGGGAACTGGCATAGGAACGAGCAGTACTTC
TRBJ1-4 . TRBV15 few CATSAYEKLFF TGTGCCACCAGCGCATATGAAAAACTGTTTTTT
TRBJ1-1 TRBD1 TRBV10-3 . CAIRRTGNTEAFF TGTGCCATCAGACGGACAGGGAACACTGAAGCTTTCTTT
TRBJ1-1 TRBD1 TRBV4-3 . CASSQGDRQNTEAFF TGCGCCAGCAGCCAAGGGGACAGGCAGAACACTGAAGCTTTCTTT
TRBJ2-1 . TRBV18 . CASSPDFISGLLNNEQFF TGTGCCAGCTCACCGGACTTCATCAGCGGCCTCTTGAACAATGAGCAGTTCTTC
TRBJ1-5 . TRBV13 . CASSLGQGGMYSNQPQHF TGTGCCAGCAGCTTAGGGCAGGGCGGGATGTATAGCAATCAGCCCCAGCATTTT
TRBJ2-5 TRBD1 TRBV7-8 . CASSRDRGGQETQYF TGTGCCAGCAGCCGGGACAGGGGTGGGCAAGAGACCCAGTACTTC
TRBJ1-2 . TRBV28 . CASSFNTGLRYGYTF TGTGCCAGCAGTTTCAACACAGGGCTACGGTATGGCTACACCTTC
TRBJ1-6 . TRBV7-2 . CASSRDTGGSPLHF TGTGCCAGCAGCCGTGACACGGGAGGCTCACCCCTCCACTTT
TRBJ2-3 TRBD2 TRBV9 . CASSPHPGLADTDTQYF TGTGCCAGCAGCCCCCACCCGGGACTAGCGGACACAGATACGCAGTATTTT
TRBJ2-7 . TRBV6-2/TRBV6-3 . CASSTSGVTYEQYF TGTGCCAGCAGTACGTCCGGGGTTACCTACGAGCAGTACTTC
TRBJ2-7 . TRBV2 . CASMGGQSYEQYF TGTGCCAGCATGGGAGGACAATCCTACGAGCAGTACTTC
TRBJ2-7 . TRBV27 few CASRPDSSYEQYF TGTGCCAGCAGACCGGACAGCTCCTACGAGCAGTACTTC
TRBJ1-1 . TRBV7-9 . CASSLERGNTEAFF TGTGCCAGCAGCTTAGAGCGGGGGAACACTGAAGCTTTCTTT
TRBJ2-1 TRBD1 TRBV29-1 . CSVEAVGTAYNEQFF TGCAGCGTTGAGGCCGTCGGGACAGCTTACAATGAGCAGTTCTTC
TRBJ2-7 TRBD2 TRBV4-3 many CASSQVGSSGKYSYEQYF TGCGCCAGCAGCCAAGTAGGATCTAGCGGAAAGTACTCCTACGAGCAGTACTTC
TRBJ2-3 TRBD2 TRBV5-5 . CASSFRGGARTDTQYF TGTGCCAGCAGCTTTCGCGGGGGGGCGAGAACAGATACGCAGTATTTT
TRBJ2-7 . TRBV5-1 few CASSLGLRGSAVTYEQYF TGCGCCAGCAGCTTGGGACTAAGGGGGTCAGCCGTTACCTACGAGCAGTACTTC
TRBJ1-1 . TRBV7-2 . CASSFYSPNTEAFF TGTGCCAGCAGCTTTTACTCCCCGAACACTGAAGCTTTCTTT
TRBJ2-5 . TRBV11-1 . CASGVGSWETQYF TGTGCCAGTGGGGTAGGGAGTTGGGAGACCCAGTACTTC
TRBJ2-1 . TRBV5-1 many CASSPRGGGSSNEQFF TGCGCCAGCAGTCCCCGAGGGGGGGGATCATCAAATGAGCAGTTCTTC
TRBJ1-5 TRBD1 TRBV20-1 . CSARTPGDSHYQPQHF TGCAGTGCTAGAACCCCGGGGGACAGTCACTATCAGCCCCAGCATTTT
TRBJ2-1 . TRBV3-1 . CASSQNSGYYNEQFF TGTGCCAGCAGCCAAAACTCAGGGTACTACAATGAGCAGTTCTTC
TRBJ2-2 TRBD1 TRBV6-5 . CASSYRRQGRGTGELFF TGTGCCAGCAGTTACCGAAGACAGGGCCGGGGCACCGGGGAGCTGTTTTTT
TRBJ2-7 . TRBV9 few CASSPRTVDNEQYF TGTGCCAGCAGCCCCCGGACAGTCGACAACGAGCAGTACTTC
TRBJ2-5 TRBD1 TRBV24-1 few CATSDTGTGGSETQYF TGTGCCACCAGTGACACCGGGACAGGGGGGTCAGAGACCCAGTACTTC
TRBJ2-6 . TRBV5-1 . CASSSTEFTSGANVLTF TGCGCCAGCAGCTCTACCGAATTTACCTCTGGGGCCAACGTCCTGACTTTC
TRBJ2-4 . TRBV3-1 few CASSLSRPAKNIQYF TGTGCCAGCAGTCTCTCGAGGCCAGCCAAAAACATTCAGTACTTC
TRBJ2-2 . TRBV3-1 . CASPSGTGELFF TGTGCCAGCCCATCTGGAACCGGGGAGCTGTTTTTT